This TCR beta chain was retrieved from a study of blood T cell repertoires in COVID-19. On the study more broadly: Nucleic acid was either cDNA or gDNA, and it came from T cells, B-cell-depleted T cells, or PBMCs.

The V and J ends lost 3 bases and 5 bases respectively, with 19 bases between them. The germline gives CDR1 ENHRY, CDR2 SYGVKD. CDR3 length equals 16 residues. Sequencing used immunoSEQ multiplex PCR; TCRdb keeps in-frame clones, though not all of them. The sample lists 99,000 or so clones; 65% to 90% were seen once. Material: peripheral blood. This sequence originates from a man between 60 and 75 years old with acute or convalescent COVID-19. V gene TRBV10-3 combines with J gene TRBJ2-5, with D possibly TRBD2 on 6 matching bases. The CDR3 loop is CAISEEVLAVQETQYF. DNA of the CDR3: TGTGCCATCAGTGAAGAGGTTTTAGCGGTTCAGGAGACCCAGTACTTC.